This passage covers 25 T cell receptor beta chains from one sample sequenced in a study of T cells in Graves' hyperthyroidism and ophthalmopathy. What was amplified from RNA transcripts were TCR beta CDR3 regions. HTBI primers were the set used in a first-round RT-PCR of the TCR CDR3. TCRdb re-called the multiplex PCR reads through MiXCR, storing one row per CDR3 protein. Here the sample spans roughly 180,000 distinct CDR3 sequences, about 9.4% being singletons. Sequenced: blood. Receptors were obtained from a young woman with Graves' hyperthyroidism that later progressed to Graves' ophthalmopathy.

This clonotype showed up many times. The chain recombines TRBV6-5 with TRBJ2-1, with 8 nucleotides matching TRBD2. This CDR3 comprises 15 residues. The V and J ends lost 2 bases and 7 bases, in that order; junction bases with no gene match: 7. Germline V CDR1 and CDR2: MNHEY, SVGAGI. This CDR3 is CASSYTDRGGNEQFF. The CDR3 DNA follows: TGTGCCAGCAGTTACACCGACCGGGGGGGGAATGAGCAGTTCTTC.

This clonotype was recorded at least ten times. This rearrangement joins TRBV27 to TRBJ2-1, with 7 bases fitting TRBD1. The germline V gene has CDR1 MNHEY and CDR2 SMNVEV (reference sequence). The CDR3 has 15 amino acids. The J segment lost 2 bases and the V segment lost 5 bases, leaving 6 bases of the junction unmatched. The CDR3 DNA reads TGTGCCAGCAGTCAGACAGGGCTGGCCTACAATGAGCAGTTCTTC. Amino acids: CASSQTGLAYNEQFF.

The sample holds many counts of this clonotype. This rearrangement joins TRBV6-1 to TRBJ1-5; D remains unclear. Trimming cost V 0 bases and J 2 bases, with 5 bases left between them. The CDR3 spans 14 residues. CDR1 and CDR2 from the germline V gene are MNHNS and SASEGT. The CDR3 region is CASSEAKGNQPQHF. DNA for the CDR3: TGTGCCAGCAGTGAAGCGAAGGGCAATCAGCCCCAGCATTTT.

This clonotype was recorded at least ten times. This chain connects TRBV3-1 to TRBJ2-3; 10 bases are shared with TRBD2. This CDR3 has 15 amino acids. V shed 8 bases, J shed 3 bases, and the junction held 8 bases outside the gene matches. Germline V CDR1 and CDR2: LGHDT, YNNKEL (reference sequence). As DNA, the CDR3 is TGTGCCAGCGGGCAAGCGGGGGGGCCGACAGATACGCAGTATTTT. Translation: CASGQAGGPTDTQYF.

This clonotype was counted ten times or more. V is TRBV11-3 and J is TRBJ1-1; 8 bases align to TRBD1. V was clipped by 9 bases and J by 4 bases; unmatched bases: 4. Germline CDR1 and CDR2: SGHNT and YENEEA. This CDR3 comprises 12 residues. The CDR3 reads CASGQGSTEAFF. CDR3 nucleotides: TGTGCCAGTGGACAGGGCAGCACTGAAGCTTTCTTT.

This clonotype was found a few times. This rearrangement joins TRBV30 to TRBJ2-1; tentatively, D is TRBD2 (7 bases). In germline, CDR1 is GTSNPN, CDR2 SVGIG (reference sequence). Trimming cost V 4 bases and J 1 base, with 8 bases left between them. The CDR3 totals 13 residues. CDR3 sequence: CAWKGGSYNEQFF. DNA for the CDR3: TGTGCCTGGAAGGGGGGGTCCTACAATGAGCAGTTCTTC.

This clonotype was recorded at least ten times. J is TRBJ2-7 and V is TRBV20-1; D not certain. The CDR3 loop spans 15 amino acids. CDR1 and CDR2 from the germline V gene are DFQATT and SNEGSKA (reference sequence). V was cut by 2 bases and J by 0 bases, with 14 bases left in between. The CDR3 nucleotides read TGCAGTGCTAGACCAGACTCCATGAGCTCCTACGAGCAGTACTTC. This translates into CSARPDSMSSYEQYF.

J is TRBJ2-3 and V is TRBV5-4; D is perhaps TRBD2 (6 bases). This CDR3 has 13 amino acids. Between the trimmed V and J ends, which lost 0 bases and 12 bases, there was a span of 14 bases. Germline assignment: CDR1 SGHNT and CDR2 YYREEE (reference sequence). CDR3 sequence: CASSLGYAGTQYF. CDR3 coding DNA: TGTGCCAGCAGCTTGGGCTACGCCGGGACTCAGTATTTT.

This clonotype was detected many times. This chain uses TRBV30 with TRBJ1-1, with a tentative D call TRBD1 (5 bases). The CDR3 covers 12 residues. Trimming took 2 bases from V and 6 from J, leaving 10 bases between them. CDR1 is GTSNPN, CDR2 SVGIG, per germline (reference sequence). CDR3 residues: CAWSSGSPEAFF. CDR3 nucleotides: TGTGCCTGGAGTTCAGGGAGCCCTGAAGCTTTCTTT.

This clonotype has a handful of counts. The chain combines TRBV5-6 with TRBJ1-1, with no clear D. Germline CDR1 is SGHDT and CDR2 is YYEEEE. The length of the CDR3 is 12 residues. V lost 0 bases, J lost 6 bases, and 6 bases lay in between. This CDR3 is CASSLGSSEAFF. The DNA of the CDR3 is TGTGCCAGCAGCTTGGGCAGCTCTGAAGCTTTCTTT.

This clonotype appeared many times. The chain combines TRBV12-3 or TRBV12-4 with TRBJ1-2; D not resolved. With 6 bases removed from V and 0 bases from J, the gap between germline ends came to 5 bases. This CDR3 is built from 12 residues. Here the CDR3 DNA reads TGTGCCAGCAGCCGAGCTAACTATGGCTACACCTTC. Its protein is CASSRANYGYTF.

This clonotype was picked up many times. V and J are TRBV28 and TRBJ1-1; D ambiguous. This CDR3 region has 17 residues. Germline values: CDR1 MDHEN, CDR2 SYDVKM. V gave up 4 bases and J gave up 0 bases, with 18 bases separating them. The CDR3 spells CASSSHLMTPLNTEAFF. CDR3 DNA sequence: TGTGCCAGCAGTTCCCATCTGATGACTCCCTTGAACACTGAAGCTTTCTTT.

The sample holds many counts of this clonotype. The chain carries TRBV20-1 and TRBJ2-7; D ambiguous. The CDR3 consists of 13 residues. V lost 0 bases to trimming and J lost 1 base, with 7 bases between them. Germline V gene sequence: CDR1 DFQATT, CDR2 SNEGSKA (reference sequence). The CDR3 DNA follows: TGCAGTGCTAGAGATTGGTCTTCCTACGAGCAGTACTTC. Translation: CSARDWSSYEQYF.

Notes on this clonotype: This may come from a read error, since a much larger clone is one base off. J is TRBJ2-2 and V is TRBV7-9; maybe TRBD2 (6 bases). The CDR3 has 18 amino acids. V gave up 1 base and J gave up 0 bases, with 15 bases separating them. Germline CDR1 and CDR2: SEHNR and FQNEAQ (reference sequence). This CDR3 is CASSLGAGRGANTGELFF. DNA of the CDR3: TGTGCCAGCAGCTTAGGGGCAGGGCGGGGAGCGAACACCGGGGAGCTGTTTTTT.

This clonotype was observed a few times. The rearrangement uses TRBV20-1 and TRBJ2-7, with TRBD1 matching 7 bases. Unmatched junction bases numbered 7, after V lost 3 bases and J lost 5 bases. Germline loops: CDR1 DFQATT, CDR2 SNEGSKA (reference sequence). The CDR3 totals 13 residues. Written as DNA, the CDR3 is TGCAGTGCTAGCCCCGACAGGGCGGACGAGCAGTACTTC. Its protein product is CSASPDRADEQYF.

This clonotype was observed many times. This chain connects TRBV28 to TRBJ2-7; perhaps TRBD2 as D (5 bases). The germline V gene encodes CDR1 MDHEN and CDR2 SYDVKM. Trimming pared 3 bases from V and 0 bases from J, leaving 12 bases between. This CDR3 spans 15 amino acids. This CDR3 reads CASSLIGESSYEQYF. As DNA, the CDR3 is TGTGCCAGCAGTTTGATCGGGGAGAGCTCCTACGAGCAGTACTTC.

Here the CDR3 reads CAWSPRPFETQYF. CDR3 DNA: TGTGCCTGGAGCCCAAGACCTTTCGAGACCCAGTACTTC. The V and J genes are TRBV30 and TRBJ2-5; D unclear. There are 13 residues in the CDR3. CDR1 and CDR2 from the germline V gene are GTSNPN and SVGIG (reference sequence). Trimming took 3 bases from V and 5 from J, leaving 13 bases between them.

This clonotype was seen many times. This chain joins TRBV12-3 or TRBV12-4 and TRBJ1-4; 8 nucleotides match TRBD1. CDR3 length equals 15 residues. The V gene end was trimmed by 4 bases and the J gene end by 7 bases; junction bases not matched to a gene: 8. CDR3 nucleotide sequence: TGTGCCAGCAGTTACAGTCAGGGGGCGAGTGAAAAACTGTTTTTT. Protein product: CASSYSQGASEKLFF.

The sample holds many counts of this clonotype. The gene calls are TRBV27 and TRBJ2-1, with a tentative D call TRBD1 (6 bases). Per germline, CDR1 MNHEY and CDR2 SMNVEV (reference sequence). Trimming removed 6 bases at V and 6 bases at J, with 15 bases between. This CDR3 spans 14 amino acids. The CDR3 here is CASSRDIQGNEQFF. The CDR3 region has the DNA TGTGCCAGCAGCCGGGACATCCAGGGCAATGAGCAGTTCTTC.

This clonotype was observed many times. V usage is TRBV18 and J usage is TRBJ1-6, with D possibly matching TRBD1 (5 bases). CDR1 and CDR2 from the germline V gene are KGHSH and LQKENI. The V end lost 3 bases, the J end lost 7 bases, and 10 bases lay between the germline ends. CDR3 length: 14 amino acids. The CDR3 DNA reads TGTGCCAGCTCACCGGGACGGATAAATTCACCCCTCCACTTT. It specifies CASSPGRINSPLHF. Drawing the rest from reference TRBV18 and TRBJ1-6, the complete variable domain is NAGVMQNPRHLVRRRGQEARLRCSPMKGHSHVYWYRQLPEEGLKFMVYLQKENIIDESGMPKERFSAEFPKEGPSILRIQQVVRGDSAAYFCASSPGRINSPLHFGNGTRLTVT.

The chain is built from TRBV20-1 and TRBJ1-6, with D possibly matching TRBD1 (6 bases). The CDR3 is made up of 15 amino acids. From germline, CDR1 is DFQATT and CDR2 SNEGSKA (reference sequence). Trimming shortened V by 6 bases and J by 0 bases, and 12 bases separated the two germline ends. The CDR3 DNA follows: TGCAGTGCAAGGACAGAGAGCTCCTATAATTCACCCCTCCACTTT. Amino acid sequence: CSARTESSYNSPLHF.

The table lists this clonotype with many counts. V usage is TRBV30 and J usage is TRBJ1-1, with a tentative D call TRBD1 (6 bases). Germline-derived CDR1 and CDR2 are GTSNPN and SVGIG (reference sequence). The CDR3 is 13 amino acids. The V end was cut by 5 bases, the J end by 1 base, with 11 bases between. The DNA of the CDR3 is TGTGCCTGGTGCAAACAGGGGAACACTGAAGCTTTCTTT. Its translation: CAWCKQGNTEAFF.

This clonotype was recorded many times. The chain joins TRBV27 to TRBJ2-1, with 8 bases that match TRBD2. CDR3 length: 16 amino acids. Germline-derived CDR1 and CDR2 are MNHEY and SMNVEV (reference sequence). Trimming at V came to 5 bases and at J to 6 bases, leaving 12 bases not matched to a gene. The CDR3 here is CASSVELSGGRNEQFF. Here the CDR3 DNA reads TGTGCCAGCAGTGTAGAATTATCGGGGGGGCGCAATGAGCAGTTCTTC.

Many counts were recorded for this clonotype. CDR3 in amino acids: CASSEGTSGSYEQYF. The CDR3 nucleotides read TGTGCCAGCAGTGAAGGGACTAGCGGGAGCTACGAGCAGTACTTC. This chain joins TRBV6-1 and TRBJ2-7; the match to TRBD2 covers 13 bases. The CDR3 has 15 residues. Germline V gene lookup returns CDR1 MNHNS and CDR2 SASEGT. J gave up 3 bases and V 1 base, and 0 bases lay outside the gene matches.

Many counts were recorded for this clonotype. The rearrangement joins TRBV30 to TRBJ1-5; possible D gene TRBD1, 5 bases. Looked up from germline, CDR1 is GTSNPN and CDR2 is SVGIG (reference sequence). The germline V and J ends were trimmed by 5 bases and 6 bases, with 11 bases remaining between them. This CDR3 is 12 amino acids long. The CDR3 is CAWGPGGQPQHF. In nucleotides, the CDR3 is TGTGCCTGGGGACCGGGGGGTCAGCCCCAGCATTTT. The full variable domain, in which reference TRBV30 and TRBJ1-5 provide the parts outside the CDR3, is SQTIHQWPATLVQPVGSPLSLECTVEGTSNPNLYWYRQAAGRGLQLLFYSVGIGQISSEVPQNLSASRPQDRQFILSSKKLLLSDSGFYLCAWGPGGQPQHFGDGTRLSIL.